The 29 T cell receptor beta chains given below trace back to one sample, sequenced in a study of beta chain features in type 1 diabetes. As every portion of the isolated RNA was reverse transcribed, the sequencing read expressed TCRB transcripts. Assay: immunoSEQ multiplex PCR; the TCRdb copy retains only in-frame clones and omits some. The repertoire includes 300,000 to 400,000 clones, roughly 8% of them detected once, and less than 0.5% sits in the top ten. Sequenced material: central memory CD4+ T cells from blood. These receptors were obtained from a woman between 18 and 29 years old in good health.

The sample holds a few counts of this clone. This chain links TRBV4-2 with TRBJ1-2; perhaps TRBD1 as D (6 bases). V was pared by 0 bases and J by 0 bases, with 14 bases between. Germline-derived CDR1 and CDR2 are LGHNA and YNFKEQ. The CDR3 loop spans 17 amino acids. In DNA form, the CDR3 reads TGTGCCAGCAGCCAAGAACTAACGGACAGAGCTAACTATGGCTACACCTTC. This sequence encodes CASSQELTDRANYGYTF.

This clone came up many times. This chain connects TRBV9 to TRBJ2-3; no reliable D call. Trimming took off 0 bases at V and 6 bases at J, with 11 bases between the two ends. CDR3 length equals 14 residues. Germline V CDR1 and CDR2: SGDLS, YYNGEE. CDR3 residues: CASSVAGVPDTQYF. Written as DNA, the CDR3 is TGTGCCAGCAGCGTAGCAGGCGTCCCGGATACGCAGTATTTT.

This clone appeared many times. The rearrangement links TRBV2 to TRBJ1-5, with D tentatively TRBD1 (6 bases). The CDR3 runs to 15 residues. Germline assignment: CDR1 SNHLY and CDR2 FYNNEI. V lost 4 bases, J lost 6 bases, and 16 bases lay in between. CDR3 amino acids: CASSVGGLGSQPQHF. DNA of the CDR3: TGTGCCAGCAGTGTAGGGGGACTTGGCAGTCAGCCCCAGCATTTT.

In this sample, this clone turned up many times. The J gene is TRBJ1-1, the V gene TRBV5-4; unclear D gene. V was cut by 5 bases and J by 0 bases, with 11 bases left in between. CDR3 length: 14 residues. The germline V gene encodes CDR1 SGHNT and CDR2 YYREEE (reference sequence). In DNA, the CDR3 is TGTGCCAGCAGAGCAGGAGAAATGAACACTGAAGCTTTCTTT. Translation gives CASRAGEMNTEAFF.

The V call is TRBV4-3, the J call TRBJ2-5, with D perhaps being TRBD1 or TRBD2 (5 bases each). The germline CDR1 and CDR2 sequences are LGHNA and YSLEER. The length of the CDR3 is 15 residues. V was shortened by 1 base and J by 2 bases, with 11 bases between the two germline ends. CDR3 sequence: CASSQGGTGQETQYF. CDR3 coding DNA: TGCGCCAGCAGCCAAGGAGGGACGGGGCAAGAGACCCAGTACTTC.

The chain has TRBV21-1 and TRBJ2-1; TRBD2, the table's D call, was not compared with the DNA. TRBV21-1 is a pseudogene segment. The CDR3 covers 13 residues. CDR3 residues: CASSRTRTGEQFF. CDR3 coding DNA: TGTGCCAGCAGCAGGACCAGGACGGGGGAGCAGTTCTTC.

The chain is built from TRBV28 and TRBJ2-4; TRBD2 matches at 8 bases. This CDR3 is 14 amino acids long. The junction had 8 bases not matched to a gene; V was cut back by 4 bases and J by 9 bases. The germline gives CDR1 MDHEN, CDR2 SYDVKM. The CDR3 nucleotides read TGTGCCAGCAGTTGGAGCGGGAGCTCTAGCATTCAGTACTTC. It codes for CASSWSGSSSIQYF.

This clone came up a few times. V usage is TRBV7-2 and J usage is TRBJ2-5, with D possibly matching TRBD1 (5 bases). Germline values: CDR1 SGHTA, CDR2 FQGNSA. V was pared by 4 bases and J by 8 bases, with 17 bases between. This CDR3 contains 14 residues. CDR3 protein: CASSWATDRFTQYF. In nucleotides, the CDR3 is TGTGCCAGCAGCTGGGCGACAGACCGGTTTACCCAGTACTTC.

The V call is TRBV2, the J call TRBJ2-3; D gene uncertain. This CDR3 has 11 residues. Trimming shortened V by 4 bases and J by 6 bases, and 5 bases separated the two germline ends. Germline CDR1 is SNHLY and CDR2 is FYNNEI. The CDR3 loop is CASSAGDTQYF. As DNA, the CDR3 is TGTGCCAGCAGTGCCGGGGATACGCAGTATTTT.

This clone was observed a handful of times. This CDR3 is also generated by other DNA sequences in the sample. The chain is built from TRBV7-2 and TRBJ2-3; 11 bases are a match to TRBD2. CDR3 length equals 16 residues. The germline V gene has CDR1 SGHTA and CDR2 FQGNSA. V dropped 3 bases and J dropped 6; count of bases not matched to a gene: 8. The CDR3 sequence is CASSLLTSGSGDTQYF. The CDR3 nucleotides read TGTGCCAGCAGCTTGCTTACTAGCGGGAGCGGTGATACGCAGTATTTT.

The V gene is TRBV11-2, the J gene TRBJ1-1; 7 bases map to TRBD1. The junction had 5 bases not matched to a gene; V was cut back by 4 bases and J by 6 bases. The germline CDR1 and CDR2 sequences are SGHAT and FQNNGV. This CDR3 is built from 13 residues. CDR3 loop: CASSSDRAAEAFF. The CDR3 DNA is TGTGCCAGCAGCTCAGACAGGGCGGCTGAAGCTTTCTTT.

This clone was seen many times. The J gene is TRBJ2-3, the V gene TRBV4-3; TRBD2 matches at 12 bases. Germline V gene data show CDR1 as LGHNA and CDR2 as YSLEER. Trimming took 4 bases from V and 9 from J; bases not matched to a gene: 14. The CDR3 is 17 amino acids. Here the CDR3 reads CASSPKTSGGNMGTQYF. CDR3 DNA sequence: TGCGCCAGCAGCCCCAAAACTAGCGGGGGGAATATGGGCACGCAGTATTTT.

This clone was counted between two and nine times. CDR3 residues: CASTLAGGPTGELFF. The CDR3, as DNA: TGCGCCAGCACTCTTGCGGGAGGGCCTACCGGGGAGCTGTTTTTT. The chain joins TRBV4-1 to TRBJ2-2; the match to TRBD2 covers 9 bases. V was pared by 7 bases and J by 5 bases, with 8 bases of the junction left unmatched. CDR1 and CDR2 from the germline V gene are MGHRA and YSYEKL. CDR3 length equals 15 residues.

This clone was seen only a few times. This chain joins TRBV7-2 and TRBJ2-7; D not resolved. The V gene lost 5 bases and the J gene lost 3 bases, with 11 bases spanning the gap. Per the germline V gene, CDR1 is SGHTA and CDR2 is FQGNSA. This CDR3 has 13 amino acids. This CDR3 reads CASSHSPNYEQYF. The CDR3 DNA sequence: TGTGCCAGCAGCCACTCGCCCAACTACGAGCAGTACTTC. Full variable domain (rest looked up from reference TRBV7-2 and TRBJ2-7): GAGVSQSPSNKVTEKGKDVELRCDPISGHTALYWYRQSLGQGLEFLIYFQGNSAPDKSGLPSDRFSAERTGGSVSTLTIQRTQQEDSAVYLCASSHSPNYEQYFGPGTRLTVT.

In its sample, this clone was seen many times. CDR3 nucleotides: TGTGCCAGCAGTTGGGACTTCAAGGGGAATGAGCAGTTCTTC. Translating gives CASSWDFKGNEQFF. The rearrangement uses TRBV28 and TRBJ2-1, with D possibly TRBD2 on 6 matching bases. CDR1 and CDR2 from the germline V gene are MDHEN and SYDVKM. The germline V and J ends were trimmed by 4 bases and 7 bases, with 14 bases remaining between them. The CDR3 consists of 14 residues.

This chain joins TRBV28 and TRBJ2-7, with a weak D call TRBD2 (5 bases). Trimming took off 2 bases at V and 1 base at J, with 12 bases between the two ends. Germline V CDR1 and CDR2: MDHEN, SYDVKM. CDR3 length equals 15 residues. The CDR3 sequence is CASSLREKTSYEQYF. The CDR3 DNA follows: TGTGCCAGCAGTTTAAGGGAGAAGACATCCTACGAGCAGTACTTC.

The chain combines TRBV7-2 with TRBJ2-1; D call uncertain. Germline CDR1 and CDR2: SGHTA and FQGNSA. The CDR3 runs 14 residues. V lost 1 base and J 0 bases, leaving 4 bases between the germline ends. The DNA for the CDR3 is TGTGCCAGCAGCTTAGGGAGCTCCTACAATGAGCAGTTCTTC. This translates into CASSLGSSYNEQFF.

The chain joins TRBV5-6 to TRBJ2-6; D gene ambiguous. This CDR3 comprises 16 residues. Germline assignment: CDR1 SGHDT and CDR2 YYEEEE. V was trimmed by 2 bases and J by 0 bases, leaving 9 bases between them. CDR3 region: CASSLWLSSGANVLTF. The CDR3 DNA sequence: TGTGCCAGCAGCTTATGGTTGAGCTCTGGGGCCAACGTCCTGACTTTC. The full variable domain, its missing parts supplied by reference TRBV5-6 and TRBJ2-6, is DAGVTQSPTHLIKTRGQQVTLRCSPKSGHDTVSWYQQALGQGPQFIFQYYEEEERQRGNFPDRFSGHQFPNYSSELNVNALLLGDSALYLCASSLWLSSGANVLTFGAGSRLTVL.

This clone was recorded a few times. This chain uses TRBV28 with TRBJ1-2, with D uncertain. CDR1 is MDHEN and CDR2 is SYDVKM in the germline V gene. Trimming took off 5 bases at V and 9 bases at J, with 13 bases between the two ends. CDR3 length: 12 residues. The CDR3: CASSPLGVRYTF. The CDR3 DNA follows: TGTGCCAGCAGTCCCCTAGGCGTTCGCTACACCTTC.

The chain couples TRBV7-2 to TRBJ2-7, with TRBD2 matching over 9 bases. CDR3 length: 14 residues. Germline CDR1 reads SGHTA; CDR2 reads FQGNSA. V shed 6 bases and J 2 bases; nucleotides not matched to a gene: 5. Written as DNA, the CDR3 is TGTGCCAGCAGTCCTAGCGGGGCTACCTACGAGCAGTACTTC. Translated, it gives CASSPSGATYEQYF.

This chain joins TRBV28 and TRBJ2-7; 7 bases are shared with TRBD2. Germline V lookup: CDR1 MDHEN, CDR2 SYDVKM. Trimming at V came to 5 bases and at J to 4 bases, leaving 8 bases not matched to a gene. There are 14 residues in the CDR3. CDR3 residues: CASSGGGARYEQYF. CDR3 DNA sequence: TGTGCCAGCAGTGGGGGAGGGGCGCGTTACGAGCAGTACTTC.

This clone was picked up a small number of times. The chain is built from TRBV7-3 and TRBJ1-1; 8 nucleotides agree with TRBD1. The CDR3 sequence is 14 residues long. Trimming at V came to 7 bases and at J to 0 bases, leaving 4 bases not matched to a gene. CDR1 SGHTA and CDR2 FQGTGA come from the germline V gene. In DNA form, the CDR3 reads TGTGCCAGCACCGCGGACAGGGTGAACACTGAAGCTTTCTTT. Translating gives CASTADRVNTEAFF.

The chain joins TRBV5-1 to TRBJ2-2; D possibly corresponds to TRBD2 (6 bases). The V gene's germline CDR1 is SGHRS and CDR2 YFSETQ. The ends were cut back, 4 bases at V and 6 bases at J, with 16 bases in the middle. The CDR3 is 15 amino acids. CDR3 region: CASSVGLRGSGELFF. The CDR3 region has the DNA TGCGCCAGCAGCGTGGGACTGAGGGGCTCCGGGGAGCTGTTTTTT.

In this sample, this clone turned up a few times. The rearrangement links TRBV6-6 to TRBJ2-1; D uncertain. Germline lookup yields CDR1 MNHNY and CDR2 SVGAGI (reference sequence). Trimming took off 6 bases at V and 3 bases at J, with 12 bases between the two ends. CDR3 length: 14 residues. CDR3 protein: CASRVATDYNEQFF. The CDR3 coding sequence is TGTGCCAGCAGAGTGGCCACCGACTACAATGAGCAGTTCTTC.

This chain uses TRBV20-1 with TRBJ2-5; D gene ambiguous. The germline CDR1 and CDR2 sequences are DFQATT and SNEGSKA (reference sequence). This CDR3 comprises 9 residues. The V gene lost 4 bases and the J gene lost 5 bases, with 2 bases spanning the gap. The CDR3: CSAIETQYF. The CDR3 DNA reads TGCAGTGCTATTGAGACCCAGTACTTC.

The chain uses TRBV6-1 and TRBJ2-6; D not resolved. Germline loops: CDR1 MNHNS, CDR2 SASEGT. CDR3 length: 14 amino acids. Trimming shortened V by 7 bases and J by 2 bases, and 9 bases separated the two germline ends. The CDR3 nucleotides are TGTGCCAGCATGATGGTCGCTGGGGCCAACGTCCTGACTTTC. This sequence encodes CASMMVAGANVLTF.

This clone was seen repeatedly, ten times or more. The identical CDR3 is also encoded by other nucleotide sequences in the sample. The gene calls are TRBV7-2 and TRBJ2-3; D not certain. Looked up from germline, CDR1 is SGHTA and CDR2 is FQGNSA. The CDR3 extends over 14 amino acids. The V end lost 1 base, the J end lost 0 bases, and 5 bases lay between the germline ends. This CDR3 is CASSLGPSTDTQYF. CDR3 in DNA: TGTGCCAGCAGCTTAGGCCCTAGCACAGATACGCAGTATTTT.

This clone showed up just a few times. V gene TRBV7-2 combines with J gene TRBJ2-7; tentative D call: TRBD1 (6 bases). Germline CDR1 reads SGHTA; CDR2 reads FQGNSA. The CDR3 sequence is 15 residues long. The V and J ends lost 3 bases and 5 bases respectively, with 17 bases between them. As DNA, the CDR3 is TGTGCCAGCAGCTTCGGGGCAGGGGTCGTGAACGAGCAGTACTTC. Translation gives CASSFGAGVVNEQYF.

This clone came up many times. The V gene is TRBV28, the J gene TRBJ1-1; a weak D match, TRBD1 (6 bases). In germline, CDR1 is MDHEN, CDR2 SYDVKM. The CDR3 is 13 amino acids. With 4 bases removed from V and 2 bases from J, the gap between germline ends came to 8 bases. The CDR3: CASSYRVNTEAFF. DNA of the CDR3: TGTGCCAGCAGTTACAGGGTAAACACTGAAGCTTTCTTT.